Reported below is one TCR beta chain. The assay was immunoSEQ multiplex PCR, and TCRdb's table has in-frame clones only and misses some. The sample records tens of thousands of clones, approximately 94% being singletons. This sample is drawn from a study of human versus mouse CDR3 diversity and MHC coevolution. The CDR3 loop spans 15 amino acids. Losses at the gene ends were 2 bases for V and 6 bases for J; bases not matched to a gene: 6. The germline CDR1 and CDR2 sequences are KGHSH and LQKENI. This sequence originates from a person between 55 and 69 years old in good health. What was sequenced was naive CD4+ T cells from blood. Subset given: CD45RO-negative CD62L-positive naive CD4 T cells. The rearrangement joins TRBV18 to TRBJ2-2, with TRBD2 matching over 7 bases. The CDR3 region is CASSPGSGKPGELFF. The CDR3, as DNA: TGTGCCAGCTCACCAGGAAGCGGGAAACCCGGGGAGCTGTTTTTT.